The 30 T cell receptor beta chains in this list originate from one sample, sequenced in a study of T cells in localized non-small cell lung cancer. Clones were sequenced by immunoSEQ multiplex PCR, and TCRdb holds only the in-frame ones, with some missing. Found here are fewer than 60,000 clones, about four fifths of them singletons; the top ten hold about 20%. The material was peripheral blood, obtained before any cancer treatment. The source is a female donor at least 60 years old with stage II squamous cell lung carcinoma.

V and J are TRBV6-1 and TRBJ1-2; maybe TRBD1 (5 bases). This CDR3 region has 17 residues. Germline lookup yields CDR1 MNHNS and CDR2 SASEGT. Trimming removed 3 bases from V and 4 bases from J, with 21 bases in between. Here the CDR3 DNA reads TGTGCCAGCAGTGATGCCCCCCCGAGGGCGGGGGGCTATGGCTACACCTTC. This gives the protein CASSDAPPRAGGYGYTF.

This chain connects TRBV29-1 to TRBJ1-2, with no clear D. Germline lookup yields CDR1 SQVTM and CDR2 ANQGSEA. This CDR3 region has 12 residues. Trimming removed 5 bases from V and 4 bases from J, with 11 bases in between. CDR3 sequence: CSVTDGFYGYTF. The CDR3, as DNA: TGCAGCGTTACGGACGGATTCTATGGCTACACCTTC.

The rearrangement joins TRBV11-2 to TRBJ1-6; 7 bases line up with TRBD1. Per germline, CDR1 SGHAT and CDR2 FQNNGV. This CDR3 spans 15 amino acids. Trimming cost V 5 bases and J 6 bases; bases outside gene matches: 7. The CDR3 region is CASSLEGQINSPLHF. The CDR3 DNA is TGTGCCAGCAGCCTCGAGGGACAGATTAATTCACCCCTCCACTTT.

The rearrangement joins TRBV7-9 to TRBJ2-3, with D tentatively TRBD1 or TRBD2 (5 bases each). The CDR3 contains 16 residues. The ends were cut back, 1 base at V and 1 base at J, with 12 bases in the middle. Germline V gene data show CDR1 as SEHNR and CDR2 as FQNEAQ (reference sequence). The CDR3 reads CASSLVRGAGTDTQYF. The CDR3 DNA is TGTGCCAGCAGCTTAGTAAGGGGAGCGGGCACAGATACGCAGTATTTT. The full variable domain, its missing parts supplied by reference TRBV7-9 and TRBJ2-3, is DTGVSQNPRHKITKRGQNVTFRCDPISEHNRLYWYRQTLGQGPEFLTYFQNEAQLEKSRLLSDRFSAERPKGSFSTLEIQRTEQGDSAMYLCASSLVRGAGTDTQYFGPGTRLTVL.

The V and J genes are TRBV11-2 and TRBJ2-1, with D possibly being TRBD1 (6 bases). The V and J ends lost 6 bases and 4 bases respectively, with 28 bases between them. CDR1 is SGHAT and CDR2 is FQNNGV in the germline V gene. The CDR3 has 19 amino acids. The CDR3 region is CASRGSWTDVTDRYNEQFF. CDR3 bases: TGTGCCAGCAGGGGCTCGTGGACGGACGTCACTGACAGGTACAATGAGCAGTTCTTC.

The J gene is TRBJ1-2, the V gene TRBV19, with D possibly matching TRBD1 (5 bases). The CDR3 consists of 15 residues. Trimming took off 5 bases at V and 0 bases at J, with 13 bases between the two ends. Looked up from germline, CDR1 is LNHDA and CDR2 is SQIVND (reference sequence). CDR3 nucleotide sequence: TGTGCCAGTAGTCCCCGGGACGGCCCTAACTATGGCTACACCTTC. It codes for CASSPRDGPNYGYTF.

The genes are TRBV6-5 and TRBJ2-5; D not certain. The length of the CDR3 is 15 residues. V lost 5 bases, J lost 5 bases, and 18 bases lay in between. The germline CDR1 and CDR2 sequences are MNHEY and SVGAGI. This CDR3 reads CASSLRTLLGETQYF. DNA of the CDR3: TGTGCCAGCAGTCTCAGGACCCTATTGGGGGAGACCCAGTACTTC.

The genes are TRBV19 and TRBJ1-4; the match to TRBD1 covers 9 bases. There are 15 residues in the CDR3. Germline V lookup: CDR1 LNHDA, CDR2 SQIVND (reference sequence). V shed 5 bases and J 7 bases; nucleotides not matched to a gene: 8. The CDR3 bases are TGTGCCAGTAGTGAACACAGGGGGCAAGCTGAAAAACTGTTTTTT. It codes for CASSEHRGQAEKLFF. The entire variable domain, with the rest obtained from reference TRBV19 and TRBJ1-4, is as follows: DGGITQSPKYLFRKEGQNVTLSCEQNLNHDAMYWYRQDPGQGLRLIYYSQIVNDFQKGDIAEGYSVSREKKESFPLTVTSAQKNPTAFYLCASSEHRGQAEKLFFGSGTQLSVL.

This clone has just a few counts. The chain joins TRBV19 to TRBJ1-5, with unresolved D. Germline V lookup: CDR1 LNHDA, CDR2 SQIVND (reference sequence). The CDR3 has 13 residues. V gave up 1 base and J gave up 4 bases, with 5 bases separating them. The CDR3 here is CASSIVGNQPQHF. In nucleotides, the CDR3 is TGTGCCAGTAGTATAGTCGGGAATCAGCCCCAGCATTTT.

The J gene is TRBJ2-5, the V gene TRBV11-2; possible D gene TRBD2, 5 bases. Germline CDR1 reads SGHAT; CDR2 reads FQNNGV. The ends were cut back, 3 bases at V and 4 bases at J, with 9 bases in the middle. This CDR3 region has 13 residues. The CDR3 DNA sequence: TGTGCCAGCAGCTTGGGCGGAGGAGAGACCCAGTACTTC. Translating gives CASSLGGGETQYF.

The J gene is TRBJ2-7, the V gene TRBV30; D remains ambiguous. Germline V lookup: CDR1 GTSNPN, CDR2 SVGIG (reference sequence). The CDR3 runs 12 residues. V was pared by 4 bases and J by 3 bases, with 10 bases between. The CDR3 spells CAWNRGGYEQYF. CDR3 nucleotide sequence: TGTGCCTGGAATCGAGGCGGCTACGAGCAGTACTTC.

The chain combines TRBV28 with TRBJ1-1, with TRBD1 as a possible D gene (6 bases). This CDR3 contains 14 residues. Trimming left V 5 bases short and J 3 bases short, with 13 bases between. Per germline, CDR1 MDHEN and CDR2 SYDVKM. CDR3 coding DNA: TGTGCCAGCAGTCGCTTAGGGGGTTACACTGAAGCTTTCTTT. Protein product: CASSRLGGYTEAFF.

The chain has TRBV21-1 and TRBJ2-7. TRBV21-1 is labeled a pseudogene. The CDR3 is made up of 15 amino acids. The CDR3 reads CASSVLDMPSYEQYF. The CDR3, as DNA: TGTGCCAGCAGCGTCCTAGACATGCCCTCCTACGAGCAGTACTTC.

V is TRBV5-4 and J is TRBJ1-1; D is unresolved. Germline V gene lookup returns CDR1 SGHNT and CDR2 YYREEE (reference sequence). The CDR3 contains 15 residues. Trimming removed 2 bases from V and 5 bases from J, with 16 bases in between. Written as DNA, the CDR3 is TGTGCCAGCAGCTTCGCCGGGCCGGGAGTAACTGAAGCTTTCTTT. It encodes CASSFAGPGVTEAFF.

The rearrangement uses TRBV28 and TRBJ2-7; 7 bases map to TRBD1. Germline values: CDR1 MDHEN, CDR2 SYDVKM. V dropped 4 bases and J dropped 3; count of bases not matched to a gene: 6. This CDR3 contains 14 residues. The CDR3 here is CASSSPGQFYEQYF. In nucleotides, the CDR3 is TGTGCCAGCAGTTCACCGGGACAGTTCTACGAGCAGTACTTC.

The genes are TRBV7-3 and TRBJ1-1, with TRBD1 identical over 7 bases. Trimming took 5 bases from V and 4 from J; bases not matched to a gene: 7. The CDR3 consists of 14 residues. CDR1 and CDR2 from the germline V gene are SGHTA and FQGTGA. The CDR3 DNA follows: TGTGCCAGCAGCCCCGACAGGGACGGCACTGAAGCTTTCTTT. Translated, it gives CASSPDRDGTEAFF.

This chain links TRBV29-1 with TRBJ2-7, with D tentatively TRBD2 (5 bases). The CDR3 covers 11 residues. The germline gives CDR1 SQVTM, CDR2 ANQGSEA. Trimming removed 5 bases at V and 2 bases at J, with 7 bases between. The CDR3 DNA is TGCAGCGTTTTCGGGGCCTACGAGCAGTACTTC. Translation: CSVFGAYEQYF.

The chain has TRBV7-3 and TRBJ2-1; 7 nucleotides match TRBD1. The CDR3 is 12 amino acids. V trimming: 4 bases; J trimming: 10 bases; junction bases outside the gene matches: 4. Germline V gene data show CDR1 as SGHTA and CDR2 as FQGTGA. The CDR3 here is CASSSRQGEQFF. The CDR3 region has the DNA TGTGCCAGCAGCTCCCGACAGGGAGAGCAGTTCTTC.

The chain joins TRBV18 to TRBJ2-3; no clear D. The germline V gene encodes CDR1 KGHSH and CDR2 LQKENI. Trimming took off 3 bases at V and 1 base at J, with 8 bases between the two ends. This CDR3 spans 14 amino acids. The CDR3 sequence is CASSPAAGTDTQYF. CDR3 nucleotide sequence: TGTGCCAGCTCACCGGCCGCGGGCACAGATACGCAGTATTTT.

The chain carries TRBV6-6 and TRBJ2-7; the D is unclear. CDR3 length: 12 residues. Germline V gene data show CDR1 as MNHNY and CDR2 as SVGAGI (reference sequence). Trimming took off 5 bases at V and 10 bases at J, with 15 bases between the two ends. The CDR3 nucleotides read TGTGCCAGCAGTGACCTAACTTCGGATCAGTACTTC. Translated: CASSDLTSDQYF.

The chain joins TRBV5-1 to TRBJ2-5; 7 nucleotides line up with TRBD2. This CDR3 has 16 residues. V lost 0 bases and J lost 4; bases outside the gene matches: 9. In germline, CDR1 is SGHRS, CDR2 YFSETQ. The CDR3 spells CASSLVPDGRRETQYF. Written as DNA, the CDR3 is TGCGCCAGCAGCTTGGTCCCGGACGGGAGGCGAGAGACCCAGTACTTC. The complete variable domain, with remaining parts taken from reference TRBV5-1 and TRBJ2-5, reads KAGVTQTPRYLIKTRGQQVTLSCSPISGHRSVSWYQQTPGQGLQFLFEYFSETQRNKGNFPGRFSGRQFSNSRSEMNVSTLELGDSALYLCASSLVPDGRRETQYFGPGTRLLVL.

V and J are TRBV5-4 and TRBJ2-3; 7 nucleotides match TRBD1. This CDR3 contains 15 residues. J gave up 4 bases and V 2 bases, and 7 bases lay outside the gene matches. CDR1 and CDR2 from the germline V gene are SGHNT and YYREEE (reference sequence). The CDR3 region has the DNA TGTGCCAGCAGCTTAATTGACAGGGCGGCAGATACGCAGTATTTT. It encodes CASSLIDRAADTQYF.

This sequence joins TRBV5-1 and TRBJ2-2, with D perhaps assigned TRBD1 or TRBD2 (5 bases each). The CDR3 totals 13 residues. Germline V CDR1 and CDR2: SGHRS, YFSETQ. With 4 bases removed from V and 6 bases from J, the gap between germline ends came to 10 bases. The DNA for the CDR3 is TGCGCCAGCAGCACGAGGGGAGCCGGGGAGCTGTTTTTT. Translation: CASSTRGAGELFF.

The genes are TRBV10-2 and TRBJ1-5; D is undetermined. Germline loops: CDR1 WSHSY, CDR2 SAAADI. V was pared by 1 base and J by 1 base, with 11 bases between. The CDR3 is made up of 16 amino acids. The CDR3 region is CASSEFRQRSNQPQHF. CDR3 in DNA: TGCGCCAGCAGTGAGTTCCGGCAAAGAAGCAATCAGCCCCAGCATTTT.

This sequence joins TRBV6-1 and TRBJ1-5, with D possibly TRBD1 on 5 matching bases. The CDR3 contains 16 residues. Germline V gives CDR1 MNHNS, CDR2 SASEGT. Between the trimmed V and J ends, which lost 2 bases and 7 bases, there was a span of 18 bases. The CDR3, as DNA: TGTGCCAGCAGTGAATTTGAGGCGAGGGGAGGACAGCCCCAGCATTTT. Translated, it gives CASSEFEARGGQPQHF.

The genes are TRBV7-2 and TRBJ2-1; 8 bases agree with TRBD2. Germline assignment: CDR1 SGHTA and CDR2 FQGNSA. The CDR3 covers 14 residues. V shed 5 bases, J shed 5 bases, and the junction held 5 bases outside the gene matches. CDR3 protein: CASSRGGSHNEQFF. As DNA, the CDR3 is TGTGCCAGCAGCCGCGGGGGGTCCCACAATGAGCAGTTCTTC.

CDR3 region: CASSLGQAQETQYF. The CDR3 bases are TGTGCCAGCAGCCTTGGACAGGCTCAAGAGACCCAGTACTTC. The V gene is TRBV7-2, the J gene TRBJ2-5; 7 bases align to TRBD1. Germline V gives CDR1 SGHTA, CDR2 FQGNSA. This CDR3 spans 14 amino acids. V shed 5 bases and J 2 bases; nucleotides not matched to a gene: 5. Full variable domain (outside the CDR3, taken from reference TRBV7-2 and TRBJ2-5): GAGVSQSPSNKVTEKGKDVELRCDPISGHTALYWYRQSLGQGLEFLIYFQGNSAPDKSGLPSDRFSAERTGGSVSTLTIQRTQQEDSAVYLCASSLGQAQETQYFGPGTRLLVL.

This clone has a handful of counts. The chain combines TRBV18 with TRBJ1-3; D call uncertain. Trimming took 2 bases from V and 2 from J, leaving 13 bases between them. The germline gives CDR1 KGHSH, CDR2 LQKENI. CDR3 length: 16 residues. The CDR3, as DNA: TGTGCCAGCTCACCATTGGAGGACGGACCTGGAAACACCATATATTTT. This codes for CASSPLEDGPGNTIYF.

This clone was counted once. The chain employs TRBV5-4 and TRBJ2-1, with 9 bases matching TRBD2. The CDR3 totals 17 residues. Germline V gives CDR1 SGHNT, CDR2 YYREEE (reference sequence). J lost 4 bases, V lost 1 base, and 9 bases had no gene match. CDR3 nucleotides: TGTGCCAGCAGCTTGCCCTCTGGCGGGGGGGTTTACAATGAGCAGTTCTTC. Translated: CASSLPSGGGVYNEQFF.

The CDR3 coding sequence is TGTGCCAGCAGCTTAAGTTCCCGGGACAGGCAGGAACTAGCCAAAAACATTCAGTACTTC. Encoded protein: CASSLSSRDRQELAKNIQYF. This chain connects TRBV7-8 to TRBJ2-4; 8 bases match TRBD1. This CDR3 contains 20 residues. The ends lost 2 bases at V and 0 bases at J; junction bases unmatched: 15. Looked up from germline, CDR1 is SGHVS and CDR2 is FQNEAQ.